The rows below give T cell receptor beta chains drawn from one sample of a study of memory CD4+ T cells and cytomegalovirus serostatus. The table came from immunoSEQ multiplex PCR; TCRdb's copy has only in-frame clones and leaves some out. The sample shows 40,000 to 50,000 clones, approximately 82% of them seen only once. The sequencing sample was made of memory CD4+ T cells from blood. The receptor source for this set is an adult in good health and CMV-seronegative. The CDR3 runs from the conserved cysteine through the conserved F or W.

CDR3 length	V gene	CDR3 protein
15	TRBV5-4	CASSTERGPSYEQYF
12	TRBV6-6	CASSTPTNEQFF
14	TRBV2	CASSGVGQDQPQHF
17	TRBV27	CASSFSGGGTANYGYTF
13	TRBV18	CASSPVVGAEAFF
14	TRBV7-9	CASSLGDSNEKLFF
13	TRBV2	CASRFSGNTEAFF
13	TRBV18	CASSPGLEKGAFF
13	TRBV28	CASSFLVNTEAFF
18	TRBV7-6	CASSLSYGRGSKNTEAFF
14	TRBV5-1	CASSFAGTNTEAFF
13	TRBV18	CASSPEANYGYTF
14	TRBV7-9	CASSPGGLQETQYF
16	TRBV5-1	CASSPNSGGAGETQYF
14	TRBV5-1	CASSLWLAGYEQYF
16	TRBV5-4	CASSVEGRGRTGELFF
13	TRBV28	CASSLDSMGEQYF
14	TRBV2	CASRVGTGAGPQHF
13	TRBV5-1	CASSLLVVDEQFF
11	TRBV28	CASSLAAEQFF
13	TRBV30	CAWKGGPGQPQHF
15	TRBV11-2	CASSQQTGGNSPLHF
15	TRBV2	CASMGGLFYNSPLHF
15	TRBV28	CASSLKGTAFSPLHF
15	TRBV27	CASSPPTAWRSPLHF
15	TRBV18	CASSPGAGGFSEQYF
17	TRBV11-2	CASSPSSGGWVTGELFF
15	TRBV5-1	CASSSDGARDSPLHF
15	TRBV28	CASSPRLSGRETQYF
15	TRBV5-1	CASSLAGTNAYEQYF
15	TRBV6-1	CASSESGGGSQPQHF
15	TRBV28	CARQSGGPGSGIQYF
16	TRBV29-1	CSVDAGIWARQETQYF
12	TRBV29-1	CSVDVRDYGYTF
15	TRBV18	CASSQTQGWDSPLHF
13	TRBV5-6	CASSWDPTDTQYF
15	TRBV5-4	CASSSSGRYQETQYF
15	TRBV18	CASSPPSGPNEKLFF
13	TRBV28	CASSGQENYGYTF
14	TRBV6-1	CASRDRHYNSPLHF
14	TRBV11-1	CASSSHTNTGELFF
13	TRBV7-7	CASSPLTPDTQYF
13	TRBV30	CAWSGTLDQPQHF
15	TRBV7-9	CASSFGTAINYGYTF
13	TRBV10-3	CAIQGARADTQYF